The 25 T cell receptor beta chains below were found in one sample sequenced in a study of siplizumab effects on memory and regulatory T cells. TCRdb's copy holds only in-frame clones and misses some; the assay was immunoSEQ multiplex PCR. The table has about 68,000 clones, approximately 93% seen once. Sequencing used CD8+ T cells sorted from blood. All receptors derive from a human donor in good health.

The J gene is TRBJ1-2, the V gene TRBV28; D remains unclear. Deletions cut 8 bases from V and 4 bases from J, with 20 bases between. The CDR3 is 15 residues long. Per germline, CDR1 MDHEN and CDR2 SYDVKM. Here the CDR3 reads CASLLRAPGGYGYTF. CDR3 nucleotide sequence: TGTGCCAGCCTGCTAAGGGCCCCGGGAGGCTATGGCTACACCTTC.

The rearrangement uses TRBV27 and TRBJ2-5, with TRBD2 matching over 8 bases. V shed 8 bases, J shed 5 bases, and the junction held 13 bases outside the gene matches. The CDR3 length is 15 residues. Looked up from germline, CDR1 is MNHEY and CDR2 is SMNVEV (reference sequence). CDR3 in amino acids: CASWPRGGDRETQYF. In nucleotides, the CDR3 is TGTGCCAGCTGGCCCCGGGGGGGGGATCGGGAGACCCAGTACTTC.

The chain uses TRBV5-4 and TRBJ1-3; a weak D match, TRBD1 (5 bases). Germline CDR1 is SGHNT and CDR2 is YYREEE (reference sequence). The ends were cut back, 4 bases at V and 1 base at J, with 9 bases in the middle. The CDR3 has 14 amino acids. CDR3 bases: TGTGCCAGCAGCCAGGGAAGTTCTGGAAACACCATATATTTT. Amino acids: CASSQGSSGNTIYF.

The CDR3 nucleotides read TGTGCCAGTAGTCCCACAGGGGGCGTCAATGGCTACACCTTC. This sequence encodes CASSPTGGVNGYTF. The chain has TRBV19 and TRBJ1-2; 9 bases agree with TRBD1. Trimming removed 5 bases from V and 6 bases from J; junction bases left unmatched: 7. Germline assignment: CDR1 LNHDA and CDR2 SQIVND (reference sequence). The CDR3 sequence is 14 residues long.

The chain recombines TRBV4-3 with TRBJ2-2, with D possibly matching TRBD2 (6 bases). V was cut by 5 bases and J by 2 bases, with 9 bases left in between. Germline V lookup: CDR1 LGHNA, CDR2 YSLEER. The CDR3 length is 14 residues. In DNA, the CDR3 is TGCGCCAGCAGCTACGGGACTAACACCGGGGAGCTGTTTTTT. Protein product: CASSYGTNTGELFF.

This clone was found once. The chain carries TRBV6-5 and TRBJ1-5, with unresolved D. Trimming left V 4 bases short and J 0 bases short, with 4 bases between. From germline, CDR1 is MNHEY and CDR2 SVGAGI. There are 13 residues in the CDR3. The DNA for the CDR3 is TGTGCCAGCAGTTGGGATAGCAATCAGCCCCAGCATTTT. This translates into CASSWDSNQPQHF.

The chain couples TRBV2 to TRBJ2-1; D gene uncertain. V lost 6 bases to trimming and J lost 2 bases, with 14 bases between them. CDR1 and CDR2 (germline): SNHLY, FYNNEI. The length of the CDR3 is 15 residues. The CDR3 sequence: CASRVEGLTYNEQFF. DNA of the CDR3: TGTGCCAGCAGGGTCGAAGGCCTCACCTACAATGAGCAGTTCTTC.

The V call is TRBV30, the J call TRBJ2-7; no definite D call. V dropped 1 base and J dropped 3 bases, with 7 bases sitting between them. Germline V gene data show CDR1 as GTSNPN and CDR2 as SVGIG (reference sequence). CDR3 length: 12 amino acids. CDR3 coding DNA: TGTGCCTGGAGTGGCGCGATCTACGAGCAGTACTTC. Amino acid sequence: CAWSGAIYEQYF.

The count of this clone is one. The chain joins TRBV10-3 to TRBJ2-3, with D perhaps matching TRBD1 (8 bases). The CDR3 covers 16 residues. The V and J ends lost 4 bases and 3 bases respectively, with 17 bases between them. Germline V gene sequence: CDR1 ENHRY, CDR2 SYGVKD. Written as DNA, the CDR3 is TGTGCCATCAGTGCCCCGACAGGGGAGGGGACAGATACGCAGTATTTT. This gives the protein CAISAPTGEGTDTQYF.

The chain uses TRBV27 and TRBJ1-1; no definite D call. The CDR3 spans 14 residues. From germline, CDR1 is MNHEY and CDR2 SMNVEV (reference sequence). The V end lost 3 bases, the J end lost 1 base, and 9 bases lay between the germline ends. CDR3 in DNA: TGTGCCAGCAGTTTGGCCGCGGGGAACACTGAAGCTTTCTTT. Protein: CASSLAAGNTEAFF.

This clone was found a few times. J is TRBJ1-2 and V is TRBV4-3; no firm D call. V was shortened by 0 bases and J by 1 base, with 6 bases between the two germline ends. The CDR3 totals 14 residues. Germline lookup yields CDR1 LGHNA and CDR2 YSLEER. The CDR3 is CASSQDRSNYGYTF. CDR3 DNA sequence: TGCGCCAGCAGCCAAGACCGGAGTAACTATGGCTACACCTTC.

The chain uses TRBV19 and TRBJ1-1; 7 bases line up with TRBD1. The CDR3 spans 14 residues. Germline lookup yields CDR1 LNHDA and CDR2 SQIVND (reference sequence). After removal of 6 bases from V and 4 bases from J, the junction contained 8 bases not matched to a gene. DNA of the CDR3: TGTGCCAGTAGGTGGGACAGTGCCTTCACTGAAGCTTTCTTT. Encoded protein: CASRWDSAFTEAFF.

The chain links TRBV7-2 to TRBJ2-1, with 7 bases that match TRBD1. The length of the CDR3 is 16 residues. Germline V gives CDR1 SGHTA, CDR2 FQGNSA. The trim removed 5 bases at V and 1 base at J, leaving 8 bases unmatched. In nucleotides, the CDR3 is TGTGCCAGCAGCGTCTCTCTCAGGGGGTCCTACAATGAGCAGTTCTTC. Translating gives CASSVSLRGSYNEQFF. The full variable domain, completed using reference TRBV7-2 and TRBJ2-1, is GAGVSQSPSNKVTEKGKDVELRCDPISGHTALYWYRQSLGQGLEFLIYFQGNSAPDKSGLPSDRFSAERTGGSVSTLTIQRTQQEDSAVYLCASSVSLRGSYNEQFFGPGTRLTVL.

CDR3 in amino acids: CASSLAGINQPQHF. Here the CDR3 DNA reads TGTGCCAGCAGTTTAGCCGGGATAAATCAGCCCCAGCATTTT. The rearrangement uses TRBV27 and TRBJ1-5; D is undetermined. The CDR3 sequence is 14 residues long. V was trimmed by 2 bases and J by 4 bases, leaving 9 bases between them. Germline V gives CDR1 MNHEY, CDR2 SMNVEV (reference sequence).

The J gene is TRBJ2-5, the V gene TRBV6-5; D remains unclear. The germline V gene encodes CDR1 MNHEY and CDR2 SVGAGI. Trimming took off 5 bases at V and 2 bases at J, with 12 bases between the two ends. The CDR3 extends over 14 amino acids. CDR3 DNA: TGTGCCAGCAGTAATAGTCTAGGGCAAGAGACCCAGTACTTC. Translation gives CASSNSLGQETQYF.

This chain connects TRBV30 to TRBJ2-7, with D possibly being TRBD1 (5 bases). This CDR3 comprises 11 residues. V was pared by 5 bases and J by 6 bases, with 11 bases between. Germline loops: CDR1 GTSNPN, CDR2 SVGIG (reference sequence). The CDR3 DNA is TGTGCCTGGGGACATTCCGGCGAGCAGTACTTC. Encoded protein: CAWGHSGEQYF.

The chain combines TRBV19 with TRBJ1-1, with D possibly TRBD1 on 5 matching bases. CDR1 and CDR2 from the germline V gene are LNHDA and SQIVND (reference sequence). The CDR3 length is 14 residues. V lost 6 bases to trimming and J lost 2 bases, with 13 bases between them. The CDR3 loop reads CASRPWDLNTEAFF. The CDR3 DNA reads as TGTGCCAGTAGACCCTGGGACCTTAACACTGAAGCTTTCTTT.

The table lists this clone with many counts. The gene calls are TRBV15 and TRBJ2-5; D is uncertain. Trimming took off 1 base at V and 7 bases at J, with 19 bases between the two ends. This CDR3 spans 16 amino acids. Germline CDR1 is LNHNV and CDR2 is YYDKDF (reference sequence). The CDR3 DNA is TGTGCCACCAGCAGAGCCCAGGAAGGCGCTCTCGGGACCCAGTACTTC. This gives the protein CATSRAQEGALGTQYF.

V and J are TRBV9 and TRBJ2-1; TRBD2 agrees at 7 bases. V dropped 0 bases and J dropped 8; count of bases not matched to a gene: 8. There are 15 residues in the CDR3. Germline V gives CDR1 SGDLS, CDR2 YYNGEE. Here the CDR3 DNA reads TGTGCCAGCAGCGTAGGCGGGGGTAAATCCTATGAGCAGTTCTTC. Its protein is CASSVGGGKSYEQFF.

This chain uses TRBV19 with TRBJ2-5; 7 bases line up with TRBD2. Germline-derived CDR1 and CDR2 are LNHDA and SQIVND (reference sequence). This CDR3 has 16 residues. After removal of 2 bases from V and 1 base from J, the junction contained 7 bases not matched to a gene. The CDR3 is CASSITFAGVQETQYF. CDR3 nucleotides: TGTGCCAGTAGTATAACCTTTGCGGGGGTCCAAGAGACCCAGTACTTC.

J is TRBJ2-7 and V is TRBV20-1; D is uncertain. The ends were cut back, 5 bases at V and 6 bases at J, with 11 bases in the middle. The germline V gene encodes CDR1 DFQATT and CDR2 SNEGSKA (reference sequence). This CDR3 comprises 11 residues. This chain's CDR3 is CSAAPPGEQYF. The CDR3 nucleotides are TGCAGTGCTGCCCCCCCCGGCGAGCAGTACTTC.

The chain employs TRBV4-1 and TRBJ2-5; 11 bases match TRBD1. The assigned J gene may be wrong: the sequence end matches TRBJ2-7 better. This CDR3 contains 14 residues. Germline values: CDR1 MGHRA, CDR2 YSYEKL. CDR3 DNA sequence: TGCGCCAGCAGCCTCGGGACAGGGGGGAACGAGCAGTACTTC. Amino acids: CASSLGTGGNEQYF.

The chain carries TRBV6-6 and TRBJ1-6, with TRBD1 identical over 7 bases. The CDR3 covers 14 residues. Per germline, CDR1 MNHNY and CDR2 SVGAGI (reference sequence). J was trimmed by 7 bases and V by 6 bases; bases with no gene match: 6. The chain's CDR3 is CASRKTGRNSPLHF. In DNA form, the CDR3 reads TGTGCCAGCAGAAAGACAGGGAGGAATTCACCCCTCCACTTT.

A few counts support this clone. Within the sample, other DNA sequences also encode this same CDR3. The chain uses TRBV4-2 and TRBJ1-1; D remains ambiguous. The CDR3 contains 11 residues. The germline CDR1 and CDR2 sequences are LGHNA and YNFKEQ. V lost 1 base, J lost 5 bases, and 2 bases lay in between. The chain's CDR3 is CASSQGTEAFF. In DNA form, the CDR3 reads TGTGCCAGCAGCCAAGGTACTGAAGCTTTCTTT.

The chain uses TRBV9 and TRBJ2-3; 9 positions match TRBD2. The junction had 3 bases not matched to a gene; V was cut back by 3 bases and J by 1 base. Germline V gives CDR1 SGDLS, CDR2 YYNGEE. The CDR3 consists of 15 residues. In nucleotides, the CDR3 is TGTGCCAGCAGCGCTAGCGGGGACCGCACAGATACGCAGTATTTT. Translated: CASSASGDRTDTQYF.